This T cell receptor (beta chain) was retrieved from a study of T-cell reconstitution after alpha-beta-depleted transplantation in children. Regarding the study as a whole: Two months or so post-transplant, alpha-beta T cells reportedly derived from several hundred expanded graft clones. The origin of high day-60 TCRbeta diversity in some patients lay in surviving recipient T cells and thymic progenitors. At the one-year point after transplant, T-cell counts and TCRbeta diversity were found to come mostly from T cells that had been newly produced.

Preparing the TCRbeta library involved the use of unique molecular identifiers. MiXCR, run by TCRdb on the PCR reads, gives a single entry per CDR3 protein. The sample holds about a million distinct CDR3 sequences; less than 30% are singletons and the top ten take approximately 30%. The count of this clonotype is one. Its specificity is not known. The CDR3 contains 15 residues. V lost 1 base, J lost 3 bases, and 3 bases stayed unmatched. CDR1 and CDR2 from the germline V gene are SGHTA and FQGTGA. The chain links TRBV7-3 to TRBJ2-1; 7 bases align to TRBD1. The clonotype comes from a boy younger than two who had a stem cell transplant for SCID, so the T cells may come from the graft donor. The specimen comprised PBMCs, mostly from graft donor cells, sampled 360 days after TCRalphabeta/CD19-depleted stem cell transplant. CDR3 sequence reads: CASSLKRQGYNEQFF. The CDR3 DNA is TGTGCCAGCAGCTTAAAACGACAGGGCTACAATGAGCAGTTCTTC.